The entry below describes one T cell receptor beta chain. The sample is drawn from a study of regulatory T cells in long-lasting Graves disease. Time point specified: newly diagnosed GD, antithyroid drugs for less than 3 months. Researchers made the TCR library from RNA that was extracted from PBMCs. Trimming cost V 7 bases and J 5 bases, with 14 bases left between them. Germline loops: CDR1 SGHTA, CDR2 FQGTGA. There are 13 residues in the CDR3. Library construction for TCR beta used iRepertoire HTBI primers and Arm-PCR of CDR3 regions. One entry per CDR3 protein results from TCRdb running MiXCR on the multiplex PCR reads. The repertoire has 370,000 or so distinct CDR3 sequences, around 15% of them found once; the top ten carry 20%. These same records also appear under a second study, on T cells in Graves' hyperthyroidism and ophthalmopathy. That work states: The study used the HTBI primer set for a first-round RT-PCR of the TCR CDR3. Among clonotypes expanded in thyroid above 0.001, most were also found in blood. Ophthalmopathy, which appeared later, was predicted by the model a median around 6.9 months before onset.

The rearrangement joins TRBV7-3 to TRBJ1-2, with TRBD1 as a possible D gene (6 bases). The clonotype was recovered from a young woman with Graves disease. Sequences were derived from peripheral blood mononuclear cells (PBMCs), sampled at new diagnosis, from a patient treated with antithyroid drugs. The CDR3 here is CASNHRVGYGYTF. DNA for the CDR3: TGTGCCAGCAACCACAGGGTCGGGTATGGCTACACCTTC.